This T cell receptor (beta chain) was profiled in a study of blood T cell repertoires in COVID-19. Background on the study: The study drew acute and convalescent COVID-19 samples from the United States, Italy and Spain. Sample material is recorded as cDNA or gDNA derived from T cells, B-cell-depleted T cells, or PBMCs.

The sample holds a few counts of this clone. The germline V and J ends were trimmed by 3 bases and 2 bases, with 16 bases remaining between them. The CDR3 runs to 16 residues. CDR1 and CDR2 (germline): LNHDA, SQIVND (reference sequence). As originally analysed: Nucleated cell counts were estimated from reference gene primer amplification. The method was immunoSEQ multiplex PCR; TCRdb's version includes in-frame clones alone and lacks a portion of them. D and trimming come from the DNA, and the V and J calls and clone size come from that table. Found here are 95,000 to 100,000 clones, over 70% of them singletons; the top ten hold about 10%.

This chain joins TRBV19 and TRBJ1-1, with a possible D match to TRBD1 (5 bases). The sequence derives from a woman at least 80 years old with acute or convalescent COVID-19. Material for sequencing was peripheral blood. The CDR3: CASSILRGTLNTEAFF. The CDR3 DNA is TGTGCCAGTAGTATTCTCCGGGGGACTCTAAACACTGAAGCTTTCTTT.